Each of the 24 T cell receptor beta chains below was sequenced from the same sample in a study of PD-L1 blockade in urothelial cancer. Repertoires were generated with immunoSEQ multiplex PCR, while TCRdb's copy carries only in-frame clones and drops some. The sample shows tens of thousands of clones, approximately 86% of them seen only once. Time point denoted: pretreatment peripheral blood. This sample comprised PBMCs, obtained around atezolizumab (anti-PD-L1) treatment. These receptors originate from a man between 60 and 75 years old with urothelial cancer.

This clone appeared a few times. Here the CDR3 DNA reads TGTGCCAGCAGACTCACACAGGGAAGCACCGGGGAGCTGTTTTTT. It yields the protein CASRLTQGSTGELFF. The genes are TRBV6-5 and TRBJ2-2, with a possible D match to TRBD1 (6 bases). CDR1 is MNHEY and CDR2 is SVGAGI in the germline V gene. Deletions cut 6 bases from V and 4 bases from J, with 15 bases between. The CDR3 extends over 15 amino acids.

The rearrangement joins TRBV19 to TRBJ1-1; no clear D gene. Germline values: CDR1 LNHDA, CDR2 SQIVND (reference sequence). Trimming cost V 5 bases and J 7 bases, with 23 bases left between them. This CDR3 is built from 16 residues. This CDR3 reads CASSPTRAGQVVEAFF. The CDR3 DNA follows: TGTGCCAGTAGTCCCACCAGAGCGGGCCAAGTCGTTGAAGCTTTCTTT.

This chain joins TRBV6-5 and TRBJ2-3; 7 bases are a match to TRBD1. The CDR3 consists of 14 residues. Germline CDR1 MNHEY, CDR2 SVGAGI. With V trimmed by 6 bases and J by 9 bases, 12 bases remained unmatched. The CDR3 sequence: CASSRDRGSETQYF. The DNA of the CDR3 is TGTGCCAGCAGCCGGGACAGAGGTTCCGAAACGCAGTATTTT.

V is TRBV9 and J is TRBJ2-2, with a tentative D call TRBD2 (6 bases). CDR1 is SGDLS and CDR2 is YYNGEE in the germline V gene. This CDR3 region has 16 residues. V shed 0 bases and J shed 0 bases, with 9 bases lying between them. The CDR3 region is CASSVGSGANTGELFF. The CDR3 coding sequence is TGTGCCAGCAGCGTAGGTTCGGGGGCGAACACCGGGGAGCTGTTTTTT. Full variable domain (remainder filled in from reference TRBV9 and TRBJ2-2): DSGVTQTPKHLITATGQRVTLRCSPRSGDLSVYWYQQSLDQGLQFLIQYYNGEERAKGNILERFSAQQFPDLHSELNLSSLELGDSALYFCASSVGSGANTGELFFGEGSRLTVL.

The V call is TRBV18, the J call TRBJ1-2, with D hard to call. V was shortened by 0 bases and J by 4 bases, with 6 bases between the two germline ends. The CDR3 sequence is 13 residues long. From germline, CDR1 is KGHSH and CDR2 LQKENI. Here the CDR3 reads CASSPPNSYGYTF. DNA of the CDR3: TGTGCCAGCTCACCACCTAACAGCTATGGCTACACCTTC.

A few counts support this clone. The J gene is TRBJ2-1, the V gene TRBV4-2, with 13 nucleotides matching TRBD2. This CDR3 comprises 19 residues. Unmatched junction bases numbered 18, after V lost 4 bases and J lost 9 bases. Germline values: CDR1 LGHNA, CDR2 YNFKEQ. For the CDR3, the DNA is TGTGCCAGCAGCCGAGGGCATCCGACCGGGACTAGCGGGGCGGGTGAGCAGTTCTTC. It specifies CASSRGHPTGTSGAGEQFF.

The chain carries TRBV29-1 and TRBJ1-3, with D possibly TRBD1 on 6 matching bases. CDR1 SQVTM and CDR2 ANQGSEA come from the germline V gene. Trimming took 4 bases from V and 4 from J, leaving 14 bases between them. This CDR3 is 14 amino acids long. The CDR3 reads CSVGPGGQGNTIYF. The CDR3 DNA follows: TGCAGCGTTGGCCCCGGGGGGCAAGGAAACACCATATATTTT.

V and J are TRBV7-2 and TRBJ1-6; D is ambiguous. Germline CDR1 SGHTA, CDR2 FQGNSA. Trimming shortened V by 1 base and J by 3 bases, and 10 bases separated the two germline ends. This CDR3 is 16 amino acids long. CDR3 protein: CASSLGRSGYNSPLHF. CDR3 nucleotides: TGTGCCAGCAGCTTAGGGAGGTCTGGCTATAATTCACCCCTCCACTTT.

This sequence joins TRBV19 and TRBJ1-2, with D possibly matching TRBD1 (5 bases). This CDR3 is built from 14 residues. CDR1 and CDR2 from the germline V gene are LNHDA and SQIVND (reference sequence). V gave up 1 base and J gave up 1 base, with 7 bases separating them. CDR3 bases: TGTGCCAGTAGTATAGGAAGGGGTAACTATGGCTACACCTTC. This translates into CASSIGRGNYGYTF.

Note on this clone: An end of the junction differs from the germline gene, which may be a read error. Here the CDR3 reads CASSLVSGGRNEQFF. The CDR3, as DNA: TGTGCCAGCAGCTTGGTGAGCGGGGGGAGAAATGAGCAGTTCTTC. This rearrangement joins TRBV5-1 to TRBJ2-1; 9 bases agree with TRBD2. CDR3 size: 15 residues. Germline lookup yields CDR1 SGHRS and CDR2 YFSETQ.

CDR3 coding DNA: TGTGCCAGCAGTCCCGGTTCAGGGCCTAGTGAAAAACTGTTTTTT. As protein: CASSPGSGPSEKLFF. This chain connects TRBV28 to TRBJ1-4, with D possibly matching TRBD1 (5 bases). Germline loops: CDR1 MDHEN, CDR2 SYDVKM. The CDR3 is made up of 15 amino acids. Trimming removed 5 bases from V and 7 bases from J, with 17 bases in between.

This clone was counted many times. The chain has TRBV6-6 and TRBJ1-1, with TRBD1 as a possible D gene (6 bases). CDR1 and CDR2 from the germline V gene are MNHNY and SVGAGI (reference sequence). The CDR3 loop spans 14 amino acids. V shed 7 bases and J shed 3 bases, with 15 bases lying between them. In DNA form, the CDR3 reads TGTGCCAGCATCGACACAGGGACCTACACTGAAGCTTTCTTT. Protein product: CASIDTGTYTEAFF.

This sequence joins TRBV7-2 and TRBJ1-2, with D perhaps matching TRBD1 (5 bases). The V gene lost 5 bases and the J gene lost 4 bases, with 17 bases spanning the gap. This CDR3 has 15 residues. Germline loops: CDR1 SGHTA, CDR2 FQGNSA. The DNA of the CDR3 is TGTGCCAGCAGCCGACCTCAGGGATCGGGCTATGGCTACACCTTC. This encodes CASSRPQGSGYGYTF.

The chain employs TRBV6-4 and TRBJ2-3; 13 bases map to TRBD2. The germline V gene has CDR1 MRHNA and CDR2 SNTAGT. The CDR3 is 15 amino acids. Unmatched junction bases numbered 1, after V lost 4 bases and J lost 3 bases. CDR3 loop: CASSGLAGGTDTQYF. As DNA, the CDR3 is TGTGCCAGCAGTGGACTAGCGGGGGGAACAGATACGCAGTATTTT.

The chain joins TRBV5-8 to TRBJ2-7; D may be TRBD1 (6 bases). CDR1 and CDR2 (germline): SGHTS, YDEGEE. The CDR3 loop spans 12 amino acids. V was cut by 4 bases and J by 3 bases, with 8 bases left in between. The CDR3 DNA sequence: TGTGCCAGCAGCGGGGACAACTACGAGCAGTACTTC. This sequence encodes CASSGDNYEQYF.

This clone was found once. The CDR3 loop reads CATSESSGGWETQYF. CDR3 coding DNA: TGTGCCACCAGCGAAAGCTCAGGGGGCTGGGAGACCCAGTACTTC. V usage is TRBV15 and J usage is TRBJ2-5; 8 nucleotides align to TRBD1. The CDR3 totals 15 residues. Germline V gene sequence: CDR1 LNHNV, CDR2 YYDKDF (reference sequence). Trimming removed 5 bases from V and 5 bases from J; junction bases left unmatched: 10.

The V gene is TRBV10-3, the J gene TRBJ2-7; possible D gene TRBD2, 5 bases. This CDR3 is 14 amino acids long. Per the germline V gene, CDR1 is ENHRY and CDR2 is SYGVKD. Trimming took off 2 bases at V and 0 bases at J, with 8 bases between the two ends. This CDR3 is CAISEGRSSYEQYF. CDR3 nucleotides: TGTGCCATCAGTGAGGGGAGAAGCTCCTACGAGCAGTACTTC.

The chain links TRBV9 to TRBJ2-1, with D perhaps TRBD1 (6 bases). V was cut by 1 base and J by 13 bases, with 24 bases left in between. Germline V gene data show CDR1 as SGDLS and CDR2 as YYNGEE. The CDR3 covers 16 residues. CDR3 sequence: CASSVQDSPTMSEQFF. CDR3 DNA sequence: TGTGCCAGCAGCGTACAGGACAGCCCAACAATGAGTGAACAGTTCTTC. The whole variable domain, filled in from reference TRBV9 and TRBJ2-1, reads DSGVTQTPKHLITATGQRVTLRCSPRSGDLSVYWYQQSLDQGLQFLIQYYNGEERAKGNILERFSAQQFPDLHSELNLSSLELGDSALYFCASSVQDSPTMSEQFFGPGTRLTVL.

J is TRBJ1-6 and V is TRBV2; D is undetermined. Looked up from germline, CDR1 is SNHLY and CDR2 is FYNNEI. CDR3 length equals 14 residues. V was clipped by 3 bases and J by 6 bases, with 9 bases between them. The CDR3 DNA sequence: TGTGCCAGCAGTGACGGGAAGAGTAATTCACCCCTCCACTTT. It yields the protein CASSDGKSNSPLHF.

The chain couples TRBV10-1 to TRBJ2-5; D call uncertain. With 3 bases removed from V and 0 bases from J, the gap between germline ends came to 5 bases. This CDR3 comprises 13 residues. CDR1 is WNHNN and CDR2 is SYGVQD in the germline V gene (reference sequence). CDR3 coding DNA: TGCGCCAGCAGTGAATCGTACCAAGAGACCCAGTACTTC. It yields the protein CASSESYQETQYF.

The genes are TRBV19 and TRBJ2-2, with TRBD2 identical over 12 bases. CDR1 is LNHDA and CDR2 is SQIVND in the germline V gene (reference sequence). CDR3 length: 17 amino acids. J gave up 4 bases and V 6 bases, and 9 bases lay outside the gene matches. The CDR3 reads CASREATSGGGTGELFF. In nucleotides, the CDR3 is TGTGCCAGTAGAGAAGCGACTAGCGGGGGCGGCACCGGGGAGCTGTTTTTT. The variable domain in full, completed from reference TRBV19 and TRBJ2-2, reads DGGITQSPKYLFRKEGQNVTLSCEQNLNHDAMYWYRQDPGQGLRLIYYSQIVNDFQKGDIAEGYSVSREKKESFPLTVTSAQKNPTAFYLCASREATSGGGTGELFFGEGSRLTVL.

This clone was found once. The chain uses TRBV9 and TRBJ2-2; the match to TRBD2 covers 9 bases. The V segment lost 0 bases and the J segment 7 bases; nucleotides outside the gene matches: 7. CDR1 and CDR2 from the germline V gene are SGDLS and YYNGEE. This CDR3 region has 16 residues. Here the CDR3 DNA reads TGTGCCAGCAGCGTAGGCGGGGGGGGCCCTCGCGGGGAGCTGTTTTTT. The encoded protein is CASSVGGGGPRGELFF.

The rearrangement uses TRBV6-4 and TRBJ2-1, with 14 bases matching TRBD2. Germline assignment: CDR1 MRHNA and CDR2 SNTAGT. This CDR3 comprises 17 residues. V shed 5 bases and J 8 bases; nucleotides not matched to a gene: 11. CDR3 residues: CASSPGLAGALGYEQFF. The CDR3 nucleotides read TGTGCCAGCAGTCCGGGACTAGCGGGGGCCCTGGGGTATGAGCAGTTCTTC.

This clone appeared once. V and J are TRBV27 and TRBJ1-5; D remains ambiguous. V lost 6 bases and J 9 bases, leaving 9 bases between the germline ends. The CDR3 runs to 11 residues. Germline V gene sequence: CDR1 MNHEY, CDR2 SMNVEV (reference sequence). The CDR3 protein is CASRSTAPQHF. The CDR3 DNA reads TGTGCCAGCAGATCAACAGCGCCCCAGCATTTT.